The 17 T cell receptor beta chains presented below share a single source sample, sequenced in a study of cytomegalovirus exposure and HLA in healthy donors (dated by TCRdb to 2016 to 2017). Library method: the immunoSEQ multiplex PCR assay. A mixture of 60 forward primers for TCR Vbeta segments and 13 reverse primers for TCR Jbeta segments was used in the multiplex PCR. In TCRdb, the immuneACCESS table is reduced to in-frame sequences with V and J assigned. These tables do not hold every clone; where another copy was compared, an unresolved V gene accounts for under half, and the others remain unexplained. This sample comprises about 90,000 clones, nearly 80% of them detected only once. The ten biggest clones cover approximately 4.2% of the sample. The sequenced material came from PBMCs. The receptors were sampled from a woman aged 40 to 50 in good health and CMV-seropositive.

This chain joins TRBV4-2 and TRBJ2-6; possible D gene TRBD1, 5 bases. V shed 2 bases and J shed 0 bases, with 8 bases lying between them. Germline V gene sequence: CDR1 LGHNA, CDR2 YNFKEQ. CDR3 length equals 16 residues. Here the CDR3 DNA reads TGTGCCAGCAGCCAATCACAGGTCTCTGGGGCCAACGTCCTGACTTTC. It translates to CASSQSQVSGANVLTF.

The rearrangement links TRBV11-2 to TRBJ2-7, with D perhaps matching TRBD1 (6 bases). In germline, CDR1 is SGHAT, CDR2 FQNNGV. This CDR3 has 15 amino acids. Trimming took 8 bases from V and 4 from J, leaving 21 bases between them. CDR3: CASYPLGGQRYEQYF. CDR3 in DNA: TGTGCCAGCTATCCCCTCGGCGGACAGCGTTACGAGCAGTACTTC.

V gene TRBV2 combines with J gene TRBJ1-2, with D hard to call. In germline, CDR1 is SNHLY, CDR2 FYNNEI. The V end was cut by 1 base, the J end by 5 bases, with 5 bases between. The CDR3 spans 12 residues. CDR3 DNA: TGTGCCAGCAGTGAAGGCAGATATGGCTACACCTTC. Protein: CASSEGRYGYTF.

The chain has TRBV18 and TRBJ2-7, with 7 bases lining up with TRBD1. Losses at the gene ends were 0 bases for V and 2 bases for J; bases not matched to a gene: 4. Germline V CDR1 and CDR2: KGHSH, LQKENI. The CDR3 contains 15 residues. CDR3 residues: CASSPPGQEAYEQYF. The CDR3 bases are TGTGCCAGCTCACCACCCGGACAGGAGGCCTACGAGCAGTACTTC. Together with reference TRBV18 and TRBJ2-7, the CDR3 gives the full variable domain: NAGVMQNPRHLVRRRGQEARLRCSPMKGHSHVYWYRQLPEEGLKFMVYLQKENIIDESGMPKERFSAEFPKEGPSILRIQQVVRGDSAAYFCASSPPGQEAYEQYFGPGTRLTVT.

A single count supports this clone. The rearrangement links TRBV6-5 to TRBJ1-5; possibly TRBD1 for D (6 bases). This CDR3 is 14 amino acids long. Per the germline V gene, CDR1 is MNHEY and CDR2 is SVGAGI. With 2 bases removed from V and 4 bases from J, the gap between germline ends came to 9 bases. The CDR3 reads CASSYRQGNQPQHF. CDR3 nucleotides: TGTGCCAGCAGTTACAGGCAGGGGAATCAGCCCCAGCATTTT.

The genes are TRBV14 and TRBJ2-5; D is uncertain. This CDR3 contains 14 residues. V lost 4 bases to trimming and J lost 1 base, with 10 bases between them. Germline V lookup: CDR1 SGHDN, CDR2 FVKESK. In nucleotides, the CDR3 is TGTGCCAGCAGCCCCCTTTTGTTCCAAGAGACCCAGTACTTC. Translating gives CASSPLLFQETQYF.

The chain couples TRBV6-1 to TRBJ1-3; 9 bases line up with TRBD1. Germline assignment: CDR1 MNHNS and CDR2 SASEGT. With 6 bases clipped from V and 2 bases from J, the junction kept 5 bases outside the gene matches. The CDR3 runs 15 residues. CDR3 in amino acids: CASRGQGVTGNTIYF. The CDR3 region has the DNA TGTGCCAGCAGGGGACAGGGTGTGACTGGAAACACCATATATTTT.

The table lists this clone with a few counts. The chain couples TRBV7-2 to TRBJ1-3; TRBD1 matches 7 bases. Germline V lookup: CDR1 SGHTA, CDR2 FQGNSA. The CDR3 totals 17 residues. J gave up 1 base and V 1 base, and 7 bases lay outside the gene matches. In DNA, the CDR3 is TGTGCCAGCAGCTTAGTAGTAAACAGGGGTTCTGGAAACACCATATATTTT. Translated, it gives CASSLVVNRGSGNTIYF. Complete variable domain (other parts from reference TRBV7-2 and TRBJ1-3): GAGVSQSPSNKVTEKGKDVELRCDPISGHTALYWYRQSLGQGLEFLIYFQGNSAPDKSGLPSDRFSAERTGGSVSTLTIQRTQQEDSAVYLCASSLVVNRGSGNTIYFGEGSWLTVV.

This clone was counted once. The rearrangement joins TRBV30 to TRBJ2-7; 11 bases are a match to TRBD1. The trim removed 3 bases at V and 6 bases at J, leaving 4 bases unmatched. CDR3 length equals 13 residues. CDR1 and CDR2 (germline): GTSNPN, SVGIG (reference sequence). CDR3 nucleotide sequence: TGTGCCTGGAGGAGGACAGGGGGCCGCGAGCAGTACTTC. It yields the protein CAWRRTGGREQYF.

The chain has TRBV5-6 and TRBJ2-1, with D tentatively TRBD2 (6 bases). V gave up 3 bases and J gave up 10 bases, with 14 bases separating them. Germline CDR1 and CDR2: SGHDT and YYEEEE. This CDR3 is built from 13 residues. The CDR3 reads CASSSGLFKEQFF. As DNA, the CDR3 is TGTGCCAGCAGCTCGGGACTGTTCAAGGAGCAGTTCTTC.

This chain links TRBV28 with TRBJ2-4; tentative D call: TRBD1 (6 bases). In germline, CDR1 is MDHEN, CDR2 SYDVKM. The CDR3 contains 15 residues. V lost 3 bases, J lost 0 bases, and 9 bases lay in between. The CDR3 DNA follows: TGTGCCAGCAGTTTCGGGACACTAGCCAAAAACATTCAGTACTTC. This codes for CASSFGTLAKNIQYF.

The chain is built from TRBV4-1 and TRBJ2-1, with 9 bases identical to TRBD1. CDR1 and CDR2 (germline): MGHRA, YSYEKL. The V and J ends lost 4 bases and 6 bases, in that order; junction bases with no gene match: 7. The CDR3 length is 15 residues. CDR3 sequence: CASSPPTGGTNEQFF. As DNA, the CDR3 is TGCGCCAGCAGCCCGCCGACAGGGGGTACCAATGAGCAGTTCTTC.

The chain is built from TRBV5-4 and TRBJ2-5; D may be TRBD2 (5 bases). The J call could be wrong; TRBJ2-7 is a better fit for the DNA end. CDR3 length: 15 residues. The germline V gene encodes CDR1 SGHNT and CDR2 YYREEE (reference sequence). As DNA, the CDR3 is TGTGCCAGCAGTTCACAATCAGGAGAGGGCTACGAGCAGTACTTC. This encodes CASSSQSGEGYEQYF.

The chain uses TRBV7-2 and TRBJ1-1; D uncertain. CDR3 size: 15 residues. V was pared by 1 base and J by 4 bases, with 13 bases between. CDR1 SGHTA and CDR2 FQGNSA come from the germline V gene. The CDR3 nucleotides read TGTGCCAGCAGCTTAGTGGGCGGGCAGGCCACTGAAGCTTTCTTT. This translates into CASSLVGGQATEAFF.

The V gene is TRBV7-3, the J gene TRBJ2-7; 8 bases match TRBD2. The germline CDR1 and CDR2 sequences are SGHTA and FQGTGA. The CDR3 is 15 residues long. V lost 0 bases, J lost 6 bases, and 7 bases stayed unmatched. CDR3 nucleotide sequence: TGTGCCAGCAGCTTAACTCCGGGAGGGCCGGGCGAGCAGTACTTC. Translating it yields CASSLTPGGPGEQYF.

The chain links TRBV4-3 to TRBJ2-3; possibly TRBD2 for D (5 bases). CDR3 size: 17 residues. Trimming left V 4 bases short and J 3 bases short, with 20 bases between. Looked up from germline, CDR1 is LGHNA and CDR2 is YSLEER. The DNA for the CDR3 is TGCGCCAGCAGCCTGGCGTCGAGAGGGCGGCTAACAGATACGCAGTATTTT. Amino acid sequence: CASSLASRGRLTDTQYF.

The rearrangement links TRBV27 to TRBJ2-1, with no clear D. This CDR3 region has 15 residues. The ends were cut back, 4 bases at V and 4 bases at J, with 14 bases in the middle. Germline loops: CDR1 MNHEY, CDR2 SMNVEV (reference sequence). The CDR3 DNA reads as TGTGCCAGCAGTTCCGACTCTGCCCCGTACAATGAGCAGTTCTTC. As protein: CASSSDSAPYNEQFF.